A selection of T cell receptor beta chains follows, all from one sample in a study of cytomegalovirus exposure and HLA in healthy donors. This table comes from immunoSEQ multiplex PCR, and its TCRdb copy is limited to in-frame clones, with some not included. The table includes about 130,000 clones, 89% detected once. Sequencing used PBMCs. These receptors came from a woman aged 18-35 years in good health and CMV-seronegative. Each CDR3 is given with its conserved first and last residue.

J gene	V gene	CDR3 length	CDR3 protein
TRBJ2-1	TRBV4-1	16	CASSQAWWGGPFEQFF
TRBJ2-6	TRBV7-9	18	CASSLRTGGYAGANVLTF
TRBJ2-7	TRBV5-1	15	CASSLEGTANYEQYF
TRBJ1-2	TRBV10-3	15	CAISESIQVENGYTF
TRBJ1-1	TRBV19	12	CASSTSFPEAFF
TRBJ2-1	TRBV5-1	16	CASSRLTGISYNEQFF
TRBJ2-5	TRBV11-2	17	CASSPSGSGGFGETQYF
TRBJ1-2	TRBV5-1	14	CASSDDRVVYGYTF
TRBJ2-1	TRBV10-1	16	CASSESGLAGENEQFF
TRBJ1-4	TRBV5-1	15	CASSPGGAGYEKLFF
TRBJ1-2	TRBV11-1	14	CASSLERQGGGYTF
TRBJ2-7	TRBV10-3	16	CAISEWAGTANYEQYF
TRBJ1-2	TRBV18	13	CASQTGENYGYTF
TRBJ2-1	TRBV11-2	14	CASSSTILDNEQFF
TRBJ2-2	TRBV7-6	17	CASSFGVAGGSTGELFF
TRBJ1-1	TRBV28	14	CASSSAGANTEAFF
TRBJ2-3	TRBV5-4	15	CASSLGAAGTDTQYF
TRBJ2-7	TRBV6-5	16	CASSYSILGASYEQYF
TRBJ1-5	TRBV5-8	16	CASSGDRSFGNQPQHF
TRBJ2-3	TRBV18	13	CASSLRDADTQYF
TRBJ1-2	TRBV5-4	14	CASTTTGGRLGYTF
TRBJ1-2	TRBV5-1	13	CASSSGTGHGYTF
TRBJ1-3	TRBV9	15	CASSPLGGEGNTIYF
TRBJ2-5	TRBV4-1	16	CASTGRALTTQETQYF
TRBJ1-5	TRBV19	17	CASSIRPLGGGNQPQHF
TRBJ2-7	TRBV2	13	CASSGYPRYEQYF
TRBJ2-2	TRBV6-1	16	CASSEDTSGEPGELFF
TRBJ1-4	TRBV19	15	CASSIGFGGDEKLFF
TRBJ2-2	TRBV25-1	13	CASSEQNTGELFF
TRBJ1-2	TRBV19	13	CASSIGTVPGYTF
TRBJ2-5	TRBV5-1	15	CASSALAGVEETQYF
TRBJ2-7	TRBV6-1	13	CASNTGNLREQYF
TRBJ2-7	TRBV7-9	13	CASSSYGVYEQYF
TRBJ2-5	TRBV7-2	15	CASSPRAPPGETQYF
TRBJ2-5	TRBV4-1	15	CASSQDAAAQETQYF
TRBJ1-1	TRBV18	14	CASSPLSRDTEAFF
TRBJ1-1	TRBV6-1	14	CASSGLEGNTEAFF
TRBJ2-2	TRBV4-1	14	CASSQLRTGGELFF
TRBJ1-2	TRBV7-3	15	CASSSHQGARSGYTF
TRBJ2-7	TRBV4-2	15	CASSQVLTSAYEQYF
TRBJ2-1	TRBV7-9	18	CASSLGGDSSSSYNEQFF
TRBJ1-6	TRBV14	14	CASSPSSYNSPLHF
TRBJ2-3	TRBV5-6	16	CASSLGLAGNADTQYF
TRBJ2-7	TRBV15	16	CATSSTPGQGAGEQYF
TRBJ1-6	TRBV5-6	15	CASSFPGQINSPLHF
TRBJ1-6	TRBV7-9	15	CASSFSGSYNSPLHF
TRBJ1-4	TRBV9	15	CASSPQAGTMKNLFF
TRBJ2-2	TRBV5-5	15	CASSLTGGKTGELFF
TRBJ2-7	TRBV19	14	CASRVGAGAYEQYF
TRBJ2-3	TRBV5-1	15	CASSLTGHGTDTQYF